This T cell receptor (beta chain) comes out of a study of metastatic and nonmetastatic thyroid tumors. Across the study: Repertoires were compared across blood and tumor or nodule tissue from malignant and benign thyroid patients.

V was shortened by 3 bases and J by 4 bases, with 12 bases between the two germline ends. The CDR3 runs 14 residues. Germline lookup yields CDR1 MNHNS and CDR2 SASEGT. Each patient went into thyroid surgery without having received any treatment. This clone was recorded at least ten times. Its antigen is currently unknown. Under the authors' procedure: In papillary thyroid cancer, a distant-metastasis classifier was built using CDR3 differences across clinicopathological groups. TCRdb reassembled clones from the PCR reads with MiXCR. TCRdb's processing, not the authors' own work, is the source of the V and J calls. The sample has tens of thousands of clones; 4% to 5% are singletons. Study-wide results and limits: Reportedly, malignant thyroid tumors had significantly higher TCR beta diversity than benign nodules, in blood and tumor.

The sample taken for sequencing was blood. This receptor was taken from a female donor with papillary thyroid cancer or a benign thyroid nodule (not recorded which). Some clones in this sample may be carry-over from other donors' samples. The chain uses TRBV6-1 and TRBJ1-1; D is ambiguous. The CDR3 nucleotides are TGTGCCAGCAGTGATTGGGTGCCGGGCACTGAAGCTTTCTTT. Translated, it gives CASSDWVPGTEAFF.